This T cell receptor beta chain emerged from a study of blood T cells in healthy people across ages. Alongside a J-beta primer mix, a sample-barcoded 5' primer served in a second PCR lasting 7 to 11 cycles. TCRdb reanalysed the 5' RACE reads using MiXCR and keeps one entry per CDR3 protein. The sample contains fewer than 700,000 distinct CDR3 sequences, less than 45% of which appear only once. The CDR3 loop spans 15 amino acids. The V gene end was trimmed by 0 bases and the J gene end by 3 bases; junction bases not matched to a gene: 2. Germline loops: CDR1 SGDLS, CDR2 YYNGEE. The chain employs TRBV9 and TRBJ2-1, with 8 bases aligning to TRBD2. The material sequenced was blood. The TCR sequence derives from a man older than 75 in good health. The CDR3 region has the DNA TGTGCCAGCAGCGTAGAACTAGCGGACTACAATGAGCAGTTCTTC. This encodes CASSVELADYNEQFF.